This TCR beta chain was captured by sequencing in a study of cytotoxic CD8 clonotypes in ibrutinib-treated CLL. Germline assignment: CDR1 MRHNA and CDR2 SNTAGT. The CDR3 is 16 amino acids. Losses at the gene ends were 6 bases for V and 4 bases for J; bases not matched to a gene: 12. TCRdb keeps only in-frame clones here, not all; method: immunoSEQ multiplex PCR. Among some 80,000 clones listed, 70% to 80% were seen once. Sequences were derived from PBMCs, sampled after 12 months of ibrutinib treatment. This clonotype originated in a human donor with chronic lymphocytic leukemia. The chain carries TRBV6-4 and TRBJ2-3, with 8 bases identical to TRBD2. CDR3 sequence: CASSEGTAGGADTQYF. As DNA, the CDR3 is TGTGCCAGCAGCGAGGGGACTGCCGGGGGGGCAGATACGCAGTATTTT.